This T cell receptor (beta chain) was identified in a study of blood T cell repertoires in COVID-19 (TCRdb year 2020). In the study overall: Samples from collaborators originated in the United States, Italy and Spain and spanned both the acute and convalescent phases of COVID-19. Sample metadata almost always included a de-identified subject ID, COVID-19 status, age in years and sex. Where HLA class I and class II types were available, the types were taken from metadata supplied by the sample provider, not from assay-based typing. The samples were drawn from two sources: the first 160 participants of the ongoing ImmuneRACE study, and 1,000 to 1,500 subjects contributed by 6 global collaborators. The prospective study material was composed of cDNA or gDNA derived from T cells, B-cell-depleted T cells, or PBMCs. Deeply sampled blood TCRbeta repertoires from subjects exposed to, actively infected with, or recovered from COVID-19 were included in the dataset. A freely available public database, intended as a resource for researchers studying the immune response to SARS-CoV-2, is where the repertoires were released. Overall study outcomes, separate from this receptor: The quantity of clinical and demographic metadata differed by source and by participant and was supplied without curation.

TCRbeta CDR3 regions were amplified from genomic DNA using the immunoSEQ Assay, a bias-controlled multiplex PCR. The study's processing was this. The number of nucleated cells in each sample was estimated from the amplification of reference gene primers within the assay. To quantify the absolute abundance of each unique TCRbeta CDR3 rearrangement, sequence reads were collapsed and filtered. For each sample, productive Simpson clonality was calculated by taking the square root of Simpson's diversity index across productive rearrangements. The table comes from immuneACCESS by way of TCRdb, which keeps in-frame sequences with V and J called. Part of the clones is missing from these tables; in studies checked, under half for an unresolved V gene and the rest for unknown reasons. D and trimming come from the DNA, and the V and J calls and clone size come from that table. This sample comprises 120,000 to 150,000 clones, about 85% of them detected only once. Together, the top ten hold around 40% of the sample.

Collaborating institutions collected whole blood in K2EDTA tubes following their own protocols. For TCRbeta analysis, collaborators shipped samples as frozen whole blood, isolated PBMCs, or DNA extracted from either of those sample types. V is trimmed back by 8 bases and J by 0 bases, and the junction contains 10 bases that no gene match accounts for. Reading from cysteine to phenylalanine, the CDR3 counts 15 amino acids. Only CDR3 DNA is held: 45 bases, read in frame from base 1. CDR1 and CDR2, looked up from the germline V gene, are MDHEN and SYDVKM. On this clone: No antigen is known for it. Per-base quality was not reported, and no clone a single base away is much larger than it.

This receptor was taken from a human donor in a cohort sampled during active COVID-19. The chain is made from TRBV28 and TRBJ2-7; the junction holds 7 bases that match TRBD2. Sequencing was done on a sample of peripheral blood. This receptor carries the CDR3 CASRPGGPPSYEQYF. The sequenced DNA is TGTGCCAGCCGACCGGGAGGACCTCCCTCCTACGAGCAGTACTTC. The full variable domain, with segments outside the CDR3 supplied by the reference TRBV28 and TRBJ2-7 proteins, appears as DVKVTQSSRYLVKRTGEKVFLECVQDMDHENMFWYRQDPGLGLRLIYFSYDVKMKEKGDIPEGYSVSREKKERFSLILESASTNQTSMYLCASRPGGPPSYEQYFGPGTRLTVT.